This T cell receptor beta chain was retrieved from a study of blood T cells in healthy people across ages. CDR1 and CDR2 from the germline V gene are MNHEY and SMNVEV (reference sequence). The CDR3 extends over 14 amino acids. After removal of 3 bases from V and 8 bases from J, the junction contained 6 bases not matched to a gene. A J-beta primer mix and a sample-barcoded 5' primer were used in a second PCR of about 7 to 11 cycles. TCRdb re-called the 5' RACE reads with MiXCR, one entry per CDR3 protein. The sample holds fewer than 800,000 distinct CDR3 sequences; approximately 21% are singletons and the top ten take roughly 3.6%.

The V call is TRBV27, the J call TRBJ1-4, with 7 bases aligning to TRBD1. This TCR derives from a man between 65 and 85 years old in good health. The sequenced sample was blood. The chain's CDR3 is CASSFDRVREKLFF. The CDR3 DNA reads as TGTGCCAGCAGTTTTGACAGGGTACGCGAAAAACTGTTTTTT.